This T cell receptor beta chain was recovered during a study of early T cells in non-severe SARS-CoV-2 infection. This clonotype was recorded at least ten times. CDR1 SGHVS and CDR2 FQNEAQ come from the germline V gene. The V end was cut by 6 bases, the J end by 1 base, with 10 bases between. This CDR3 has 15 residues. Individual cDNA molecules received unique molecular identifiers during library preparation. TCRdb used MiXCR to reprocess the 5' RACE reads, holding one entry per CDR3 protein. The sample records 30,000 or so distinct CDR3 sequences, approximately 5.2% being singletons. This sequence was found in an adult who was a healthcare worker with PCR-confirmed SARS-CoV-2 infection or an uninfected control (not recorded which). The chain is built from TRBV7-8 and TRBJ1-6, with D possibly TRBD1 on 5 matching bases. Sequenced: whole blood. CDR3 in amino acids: CASRTVGSYNSPLHF. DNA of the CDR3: TGTGCCAGCAGGACAGTGGGGTCCTATAATTCACCCCTCCACTTT.